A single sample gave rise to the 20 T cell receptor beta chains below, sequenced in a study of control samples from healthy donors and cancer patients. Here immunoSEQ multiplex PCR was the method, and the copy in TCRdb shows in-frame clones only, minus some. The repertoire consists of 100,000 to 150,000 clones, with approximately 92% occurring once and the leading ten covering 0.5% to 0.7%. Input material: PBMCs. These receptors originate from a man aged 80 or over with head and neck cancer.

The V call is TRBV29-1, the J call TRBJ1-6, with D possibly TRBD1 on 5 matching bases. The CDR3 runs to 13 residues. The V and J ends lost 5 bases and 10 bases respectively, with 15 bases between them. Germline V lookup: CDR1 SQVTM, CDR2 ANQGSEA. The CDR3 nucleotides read TGCAGCGTTTCGGAGGGGAGAGGGTCACCCCTCCACTTT. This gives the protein CSVSEGRGSPLHF.

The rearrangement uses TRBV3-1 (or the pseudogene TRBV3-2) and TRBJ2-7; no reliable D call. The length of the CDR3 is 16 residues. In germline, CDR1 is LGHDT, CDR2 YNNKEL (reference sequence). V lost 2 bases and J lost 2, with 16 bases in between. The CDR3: CASSQQRYHTPYEQYF. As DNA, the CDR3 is TGTGCCAGCAGCCAACAAAGATACCATACCCCCTACGAGCAGTACTTC.

CDR3 coding DNA: TGTGCCAGCAGCTTAGGTGCTAACTATGGCTACACCTTC. Translating gives CASSLGANYGYTF. The chain links TRBV7-2 to TRBJ1-2; D unresolved. The V gene lost 1 base and the J gene lost 0 bases, with 3 bases spanning the gap. This CDR3 spans 13 amino acids. The germline V gene has CDR1 SGHTA and CDR2 FQGNSA. The whole variable domain, remainder taken from reference TRBV7-2 and TRBJ1-2, is GAGVSQSPSNKVTEKGKDVELRCDPISGHTALYWYRQSLGQGLEFLIYFQGNSAPDKSGLPSDRFSAERTGGSVSTLTIQRTQQEDSAVYLCASSLGANYGYTFGSGTRLTVV.

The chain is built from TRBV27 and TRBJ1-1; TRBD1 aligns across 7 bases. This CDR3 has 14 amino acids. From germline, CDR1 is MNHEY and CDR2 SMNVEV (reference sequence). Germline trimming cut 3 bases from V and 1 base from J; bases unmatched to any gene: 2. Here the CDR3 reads CASSFRTGNTEAFF. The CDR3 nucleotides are TGTGCCAGCAGTTTTAGGACAGGGAACACTGAAGCTTTCTTT.

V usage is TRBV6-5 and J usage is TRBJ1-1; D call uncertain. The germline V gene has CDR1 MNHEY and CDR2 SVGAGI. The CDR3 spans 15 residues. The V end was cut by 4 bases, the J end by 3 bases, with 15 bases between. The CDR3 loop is CASSSQTGTHTEAFF. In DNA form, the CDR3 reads TGTGCCAGCAGTTCGCAAACCGGCACCCACACTGAAGCTTTCTTT.

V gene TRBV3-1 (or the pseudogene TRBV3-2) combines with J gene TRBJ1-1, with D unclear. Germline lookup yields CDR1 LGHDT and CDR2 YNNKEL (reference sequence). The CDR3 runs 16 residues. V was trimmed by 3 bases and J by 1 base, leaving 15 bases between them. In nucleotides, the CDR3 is TGTGCCAGCAGCCAGGGCATCGGACTGAAGAACACTGAAGCTTTCTTT. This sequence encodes CASSQGIGLKNTEAFF.

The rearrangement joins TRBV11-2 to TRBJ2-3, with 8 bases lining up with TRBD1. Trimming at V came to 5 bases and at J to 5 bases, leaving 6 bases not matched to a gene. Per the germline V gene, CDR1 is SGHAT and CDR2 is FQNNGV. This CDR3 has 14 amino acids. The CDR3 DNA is TGTGCCAGCAGCCGGACAGGGTTCCTAGATACGCAGTATTTT. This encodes CASSRTGFLDTQYF.

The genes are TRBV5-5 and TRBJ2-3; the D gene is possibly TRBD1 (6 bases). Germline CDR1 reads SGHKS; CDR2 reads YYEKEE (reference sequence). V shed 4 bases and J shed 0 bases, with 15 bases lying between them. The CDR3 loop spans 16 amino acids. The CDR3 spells CASSLQGPSSTDTQYF. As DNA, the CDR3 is TGTGCCAGCAGCCTTCAGGGGCCCAGCAGCACAGATACGCAGTATTTT.

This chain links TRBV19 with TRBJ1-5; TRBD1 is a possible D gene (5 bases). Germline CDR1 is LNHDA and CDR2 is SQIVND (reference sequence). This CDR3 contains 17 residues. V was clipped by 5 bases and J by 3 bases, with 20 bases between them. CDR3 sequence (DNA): TGTGCCAGTAGTCGGGGTGGGACCCCCTCTAACAATCAGCCCCAGCATTTT. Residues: CASSRGGTPSNNQPQHF. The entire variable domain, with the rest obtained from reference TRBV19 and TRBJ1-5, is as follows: DGGITQSPKYLFRKEGQNVTLSCEQNLNHDAMYWYRQDPGQGLRLIYYSQIVNDFQKGDIAEGYSVSREKKESFPLTVTSAQKNPTAFYLCASSRGGTPSNNQPQHFGDGTRLSIL.

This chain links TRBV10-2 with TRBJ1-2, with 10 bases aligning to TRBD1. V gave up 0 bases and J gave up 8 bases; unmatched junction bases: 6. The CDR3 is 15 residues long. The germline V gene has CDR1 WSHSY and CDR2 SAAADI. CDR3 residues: CASSESRQGAWGYTF. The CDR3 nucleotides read TGCGCCAGCAGTGAGTCGAGACAGGGGGCATGGGGCTACACCTTC.

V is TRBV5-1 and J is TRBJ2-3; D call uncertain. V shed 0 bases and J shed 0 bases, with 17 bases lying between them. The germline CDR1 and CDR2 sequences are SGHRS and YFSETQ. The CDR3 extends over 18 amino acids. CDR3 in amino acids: CASSLGFRRSASTDTQYF. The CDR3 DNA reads TGCGCCAGCAGCTTGGGTTTTCGTCGGAGCGCTAGCACAGATACGCAGTATTTT. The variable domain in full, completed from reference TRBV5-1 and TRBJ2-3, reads KAGVTQTPRYLIKTRGQQVTLSCSPISGHRSVSWYQQTPGQGLQFLFEYFSETQRNKGNFPGRFSGRQFSNSRSEMNVSTLELGDSALYLCASSLGFRRSASTDTQYFGPGTRLTVL.

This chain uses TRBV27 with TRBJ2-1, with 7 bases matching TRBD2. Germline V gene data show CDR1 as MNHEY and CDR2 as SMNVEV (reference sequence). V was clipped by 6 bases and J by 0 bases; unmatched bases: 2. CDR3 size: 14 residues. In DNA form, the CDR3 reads TGTGCCAGCAGCCGCGGGAGCTCCTACAATGAGCAGTTCTTC. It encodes CASSRGSSYNEQFF.

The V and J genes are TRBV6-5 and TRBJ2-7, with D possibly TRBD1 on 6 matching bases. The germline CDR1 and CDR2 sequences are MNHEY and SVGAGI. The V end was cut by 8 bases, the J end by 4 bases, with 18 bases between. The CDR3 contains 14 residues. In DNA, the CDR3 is TGTGCCAGCGCCAGGGGACCCCCACAGTACGAGCAGTACTTC. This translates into CASARGPPQYEQYF.

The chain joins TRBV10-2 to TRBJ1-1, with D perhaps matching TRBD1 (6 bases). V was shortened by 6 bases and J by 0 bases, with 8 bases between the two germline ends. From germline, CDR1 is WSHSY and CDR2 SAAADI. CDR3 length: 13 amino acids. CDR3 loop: CASRGGLNTEAFF. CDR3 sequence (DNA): TGCGCCAGCAGAGGGGGATTGAACACTGAAGCTTTCTTT.

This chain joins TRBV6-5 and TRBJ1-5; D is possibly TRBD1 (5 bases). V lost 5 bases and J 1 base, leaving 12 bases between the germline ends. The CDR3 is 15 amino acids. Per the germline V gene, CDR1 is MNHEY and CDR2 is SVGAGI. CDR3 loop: CASSPRRGSNQPQHF. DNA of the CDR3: TGTGCCAGCAGTCCCCGTCGGGGGAGCAATCAGCCCCAGCATTTT.

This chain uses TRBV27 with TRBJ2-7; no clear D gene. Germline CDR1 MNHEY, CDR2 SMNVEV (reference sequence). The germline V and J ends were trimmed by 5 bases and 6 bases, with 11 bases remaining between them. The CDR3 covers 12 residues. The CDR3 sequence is CASSLPKGEQYF. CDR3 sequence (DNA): TGTGCCAGCAGTCTGCCCAAAGGCGAGCAGTACTTC.

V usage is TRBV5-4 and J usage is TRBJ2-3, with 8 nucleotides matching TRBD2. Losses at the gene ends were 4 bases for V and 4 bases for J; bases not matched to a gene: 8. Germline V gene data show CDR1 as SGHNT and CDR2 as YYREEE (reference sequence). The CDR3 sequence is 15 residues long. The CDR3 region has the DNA TGTGCCAGCAGCCCGAGAACGGGGGGGCCAGATACGCAGTATTTT. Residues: CASSPRTGGPDTQYF.

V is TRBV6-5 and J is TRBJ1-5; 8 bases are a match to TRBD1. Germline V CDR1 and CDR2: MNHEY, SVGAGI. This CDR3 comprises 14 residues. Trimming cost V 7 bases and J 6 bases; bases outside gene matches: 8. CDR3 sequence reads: CASIMAGGSQPQHF. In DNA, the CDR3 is TGTGCCAGCATTATGGCAGGGGGCTCTCAGCCCCAGCATTTT.

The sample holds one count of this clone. CDR3 residues: CASSRDGLYEQYF. CDR3 bases: TGTGCCAGCAGCCGGGACGGCCTCTACGAGCAGTACTTC. This sequence joins TRBV12-3 or TRBV12-4 and TRBJ2-7; possibly TRBD1 or TRBD2 for D (5 bases each). The germline V and J ends were trimmed by 6 bases and 3 bases, with 12 bases remaining between them. CDR3 length: 13 residues.

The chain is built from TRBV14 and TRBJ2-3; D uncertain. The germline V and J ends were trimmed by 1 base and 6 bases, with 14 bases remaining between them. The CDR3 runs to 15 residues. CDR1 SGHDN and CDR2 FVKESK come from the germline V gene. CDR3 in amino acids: CASSQVPADYDTQYF. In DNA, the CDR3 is TGTGCCAGCAGCCAAGTACCCGCTGATTATGATACGCAGTATTTT.